Listed below are T cell receptor beta chains from one sample, sequenced in a study of blood T cell repertoires in COVID-19. This table comes from immunoSEQ multiplex PCR, and its TCRdb copy is limited to in-frame clones, with some not included. This table holds more than 300,000 clones, around nine tenths found once. The sequenced sample was PBMCs or T cells enriched from blood (not recorded which). The receptor set was obtained from a woman between 25 and 40 years old who had recovered from COVID-19. The CDR3 runs from the conserved cysteine through the conserved F or W. A D gene is named only where the DNA matches it firmly. Clone size is stated in some rows and not others, as once, few, many or a class when expanded.

J gene: TRBJ2-1
V gene: TRBV4-1
D gene: TRBD1
clone size: -
CDR3 DNA: TGCGCCAGCAGCCAAGTGACAGGGGGGTCCTACAATGAGCAGTTCTTC
CDR3 protein: CASSQVTGGSYNEQFF

J gene: TRBJ2-1
V gene: TRBV5-4
D gene: TRBD2
clone size: -
CDR3 DNA: TGTGCCAGCAGGCGGGGGGTACCCAGCTCCTACAATGAGCAGTTCTTC
CDR3 protein: CASRRGVPSSYNEQFF

J gene: TRBJ1-1
V gene: TRBV5-1
D gene: -
clone size: once
CDR3 DNA: TGCGCCAGCAGCTTGGAGGGGACTGAAGCTTTCTTT
CDR3 protein: CASSLEGTEAFF

J gene: TRBJ1-2
V gene: TRBV5-8
D gene: -
clone size: -
CDR3 DNA: TGTGCCAGCTCCCGTGGCGGGGAATCTAACTATGGCTACACCTTC
CDR3 protein: CASSRGGESNYGYTF

J gene: TRBJ1-2
V gene: TRBV5-1
D gene: TRBD1
clone size: -
CDR3 DNA: TGCGCCAGCAGCTCCGGACAGGGGGCTCAAGATGGCTACACCTTC
CDR3 protein: CASSSGQGAQDGYTF

J gene: TRBJ1-3
V gene: TRBV2
D gene: TRBD1
clone size: -
CDR3 DNA: TGTGCCAGCAGGGGGGACAGGGCGGCAAACACCATATATTTT
CDR3 protein: CASRGDRAANTIYF

J gene: TRBJ1-2
V gene: TRBV4-1
D gene: -
clone size: -
CDR3 DNA: TGCGCCAGCAGCCAAGATAGGAGCTATGGCTACACCTTC
CDR3 protein: CASSQDRSYGYTF

J gene: TRBJ1-4
V gene: TRBV5-1
D gene: TRBD1
clone size: -
CDR3 DNA: TGCGCCAGCAGCTTGGGACAGGGCCAGGGTAAACTGTTTTTT
CDR3 protein: CASSLGQGQGKLFF

J gene: TRBJ2-3
V gene: TRBV9
D gene: TRBD2
clone size: once
CDR3 DNA: TGTGCCAGCAGCCGACTAAATATAGCGGGGGGGCATGGAGATACGCAGTATTTT
CDR3 protein: CASSRLNIAGGHGDTQYF

J gene: TRBJ1-5
V gene: TRBV10-3
D gene: -
clone size: -
CDR3 DNA: TGTGCCATCGGGGGGGTAAACAGGGATCAGCCCCAGCATTTT
CDR3 protein: CAIGGVNRDQPQHF

J gene: TRBJ1-1
V gene: TRBV19
D gene: -
clone size: few
CDR3 DNA: TGTGCCAGTAGTATAGATCTCGGGGGTTACACTGAAGCTTTCTTT
CDR3 protein: CASSIDLGGYTEAFF

J gene: TRBJ1-2
V gene: TRBV4-1
D gene: TRBD1
clone size: -
CDR3 DNA: TGCGCCAGCAGCCAAGATCTGAGGACAGGGGATGGCTACACCTTC
CDR3 protein: CASSQDLRTGDGYTF

J gene: TRBJ2-5
V gene: TRBV6-5
D gene: TRBD2
clone size: -
CDR3 DNA: TGTGCCAGCAGTTACTCTACTAGCGGGGGCCAAGAGACCCAGTACTTC
CDR3 protein: CASSYSTSGGQETQYF

J gene: TRBJ1-5
V gene: TRBV11-2
D gene: -
clone size: -
CDR3 DNA: TGTGCCAGCAGTATCGACAGTCTCAACAATCAGCCCCAGCATTTT
CDR3 protein: CASSIDSLNNQPQHF

J gene: TRBJ1-5
V gene: TRBV19
D gene: TRBD1
clone size: once
CDR3 DNA: TGTGCCAGTACCTCCGGGACAGGGGGCAGCAATCAGCCCCAGCATTTT
CDR3 protein: CASTSGTGGSNQPQHF

J gene: TRBJ1-1
V gene: TRBV29-1
D gene: TRBD1
clone size: -
CDR3 DNA: TGCAGCGCATCCGGGACAGGGAACACTGAAGCTTTCTTT
CDR3 protein: CSASGTGNTEAFF

J gene: TRBJ2-2
V gene: TRBV18
D gene: TRBD2
clone size: -
CDR3 DNA: TGTGCCAGCTCACCATCTAGCGGGGGTACCGGGGAGCTGTTTTTT
CDR3 protein: CASSPSSGGTGELFF

J gene: TRBJ1-2
V gene: TRBV29-1
D gene: -
clone size: -
CDR3 DNA: TGCAGCGTTGAACAGAATGGCTACACCTTC
CDR3 protein: CSVEQNGYTF

J gene: TRBJ2-6
V gene: TRBV2
D gene: TRBD1
clone size: once
CDR3 DNA: TGTGCCAGCAGTGTGGGACAGGGGGCGGGCGGGGCCAACGTCCTGACTTTC
CDR3 protein: CASSVGQGAGGANVLTF

J gene: TRBJ2-7
V gene: TRBV27
D gene: -
clone size: few
CDR3 DNA: TGTGCCAGCAGTTTATCGGAGGGGTGGGTCTACGAGCAGTACTTC
CDR3 protein: CASSLSEGWVYEQYF

J gene: TRBJ2-3
V gene: TRBV6-5
D gene: TRBD2
clone size: -
CDR3 DNA: TGTGCCAGCTCTCTGCGGGGGAGCACAGATACGCAGTATTTT
CDR3 protein: CASSLRGSTDTQYF

J gene: TRBJ2-3
V gene: TRBV18
D gene: TRBD2
clone size: -
CDR3 DNA: TGTGCCAGCTCGCTCGCGGGGGGACCGCCAGGAGATACGCAGTATTTT
CDR3 protein: CASSLAGGPPGDTQYF

J gene: TRBJ1-1
V gene: TRBV7-9
D gene: -
clone size: -
CDR3 DNA: TGTGCCAGCAGTCACCTCGGAGCAGCTGAAGCTTTCTTT
CDR3 protein: CASSHLGAAEAFF

J gene: TRBJ1-3
V gene: TRBV9
D gene: TRBD1
clone size: -
CDR3 DNA: TGTGCCAGCAGCGTAGGCGAGGGGGCATTTGGAAACACCATATATTTT
CDR3 protein: CASSVGEGAFGNTIYF

J gene: TRBJ1-2
V gene: TRBV9
D gene: TRBD1
clone size: -
CDR3 DNA: TGTGCCAGCAGCCAGACAGGGGCTACTAACTATGGCTACACCTTC
CDR3 protein: CASSQTGATNYGYTF

J gene: TRBJ2-1
V gene: TRBV9
D gene: TRBD2
clone size: -
CDR3 DNA: TGTGCCAGCAGCGCCAGACTAGCGGGGGGGTCATACAATGAGCAGTTCTTC
CDR3 protein: CASSARLAGGSYNEQFF

J gene: TRBJ1-5
V gene: TRBV7-9
D gene: -
clone size: -
CDR3 DNA: TGTGCCAGCAGCCCCGGGGATTCGGGCAATCAGCCCCAGCATTTT
CDR3 protein: CASSPGDSGNQPQHF

J gene: TRBJ1-2
V gene: TRBV30
D gene: -
clone size: many
CDR3 DNA: TGTGCCTGGAGTGTGTCGGGGGGCGGCTATGGCTACACCTTC
CDR3 protein: CAWSVSGGGYGYTF

J gene: TRBJ2-2
V gene: TRBV7-9
D gene: -
clone size: once
CDR3 DNA: TGTGCCAGCAGCGGGGCTCAGGTCCCGACCGGGGAGCTGTTTTTT
CDR3 protein: CASSGAQVPTGELFF

J gene: TRBJ1-2
V gene: TRBV4-3
D gene: TRBD1
clone size: -
CDR3 DNA: TGCGCCAGCAGCCAACAAACAGGGGGCGGCGGCTACACCTTC
CDR3 protein: CASSQQTGGGGYTF

J gene: TRBJ1-1
V gene: TRBV19
D gene: TRBD1
clone size: -
CDR3 DNA: TGTGCCAGTAGTACTACAGGGGGCGGTGAAGCTTTCTTT
CDR3 protein: CASSTTGGGEAFF

J gene: TRBJ2-7
V gene: TRBV4-3
D gene: TRBD2
clone size: once
CDR3 DNA: TGCGCCAGCAGCCAAGAAGAGACTAGCGGGAGCCACTACGAGCAGTACTTC
CDR3 protein: CASSQEETSGSHYEQYF

J gene: TRBJ1-2
V gene: TRBV12-3/TRBV12-4
D gene: -
clone size: -
CDR3 DNA: TGTGCCAGCAGTCACAGGGTGAACTATGGCTACACCTTC
CDR3 protein: CASSHRVNYGYTF

J gene: TRBJ1-6
V gene: TRBV19
D gene: -
clone size: -
CDR3 DNA: TGTGCCAACCAGACAGGACCACCCCCCTTGGCGGCCTATAATTCACCCCTCCACTTT
CDR3 protein: CANQTGPPPLAAYNSPLHF

J gene: TRBJ1-1
V gene: TRBV9
D gene: -
clone size: few
CDR3 DNA: TGTGCCAGCAGCCCGCGCGGCCGACTGAACACTGAAGCTTTCTTT
CDR3 protein: CASSPRGRLNTEAFF

J gene: TRBJ1-3
V gene: TRBV9
D gene: TRBD1
clone size: -
CDR3 DNA: TGTGCCAGCAGCGTAGTCGGGACAGGGGCCCTCTCTGGAAACACCATATATTTT
CDR3 protein: CASSVVGTGALSGNTIYF

J gene: TRBJ2-5
V gene: TRBV29-1
D gene: TRBD2
clone size: -
CDR3 DNA: TGCAGCGTTGAAATGTTAGCGGGGCAAGAGACCCAGTACTTC
CDR3 protein: CSVEMLAGQETQYF

J gene: TRBJ1-2
V gene: TRBV4-1
D gene: -
clone size: -
CDR3 DNA: TGCGCCAGCAGCCCACGCAGAGCGGGGAGCGACTATGGCTACACCTTC
CDR3 protein: CASSPRRAGSDYGYTF

J gene: TRBJ1-1
V gene: TRBV9
D gene: -
clone size: -
CDR3 DNA: TGTGCCAGCAGCGTCAATCCCCGAGAAATTGAAGCTTTCTTT
CDR3 protein: CASSVNPREIEAFF

J gene: TRBJ1-4
V gene: TRBV9
D gene: -
clone size: -
CDR3 DNA: TGTGCCAGCAGCGTAGGCACCCATGGCGGTGAAAAACTGTTTTTT
CDR3 protein: CASSVGTHGGEKLFF

J gene: TRBJ1-1
V gene: TRBV6-5
D gene: -
clone size: -
CDR3 DNA: TGTGCCAGCAGTTCCCCGAGTCTGAACACTGAAGCTTTCTTT
CDR3 protein: CASSSPSLNTEAFF

J gene: TRBJ1-6
V gene: TRBV6-5
D gene: -
clone size: -
CDR3 DNA: TGTGCCAGCAGCAGGGAAGGCTATAATTCACCCCTCCACTTT
CDR3 protein: CASSREGYNSPLHF

J gene: TRBJ1-2
V gene: TRBV5-1
D gene: -
clone size: -
CDR3 DNA: TGCGCCAGCAGCTTGTCAGGGCATGGCTACACCTTC
CDR3 protein: CASSLSGHGYTF

J gene: TRBJ2-3
V gene: TRBV2
D gene: -
clone size: -
CDR3 DNA: TGTGCCAGCTTACCCCGACTGCTAGATACGCAGTATTTT
CDR3 protein: CASLPRLLDTQYF

J gene: TRBJ1-5
V gene: TRBV6-5
D gene: -
clone size: -
CDR3 DNA: TGTGCCACCCAGAATAGCAATCAGCCCCAGCATTTT
CDR3 protein: CATQNSNQPQHF

J gene: TRBJ2-2
V gene: TRBV6-5
D gene: TRBD1
clone size: -
CDR3 DNA: TGTGCCAGCAGTCATCAGGGGGCGCCCGGGGAGCTGTTTTTT
CDR3 protein: CASSHQGAPGELFF

J gene: TRBJ1-2
V gene: TRBV2
D gene: TRBD1
clone size: -
CDR3 DNA: TGTGCCAGCGGGGAGACAGGGCCCTATTCCGGCTACACCTTC
CDR3 protein: CASGETGPYSGYTF

J gene: TRBJ2-7
V gene: TRBV7-2
D gene: -
clone size: -
CDR3 DNA: TGTGCCAGCAGCCCCGGCGGCTACGAGCAGTACTTC
CDR3 protein: CASSPGGYEQYF

J gene: TRBJ1-2
V gene: TRBV12-5
D gene: -
clone size: -
CDR3 DNA: TGTGCTAGTGGTTCCGAGGGAGGACGCTATGGCTACACCTTC
CDR3 protein: CASGSEGGRYGYTF

J gene: TRBJ2-7
V gene: TRBV30
D gene: TRBD1
clone size: -
CDR3 DNA: TGTGCCTGGAACCCCCTGGGCAGGGGGGAGCAGTACTTC
CDR3 protein: CAWNPLGRGEQYF

J gene: TRBJ2-3
V gene: TRBV19
D gene: -
clone size: -
CDR3 DNA: TGTGCCAGTAGCCCCGGGCGGGCAGATACGCAGTATTTT
CDR3 protein: CASSPGRADTQYF

J gene: TRBJ2-1
V gene: TRBV9
D gene: -
clone size: -
CDR3 DNA: TGTGCCAGCAGCGCGGGACAAGGGTTTAGCCAGCAGTTCTTC
CDR3 protein: CASSAGQGFSQQFF

J gene: TRBJ1-2
V gene: TRBV7-9
D gene: -
clone size: -
CDR3 DNA: TGTGCCAGCAGCTTAACGGGGGATGGCTACACCTTC
CDR3 protein: CASSLTGDGYTF

J gene: TRBJ1-2
V gene: TRBV7-2
D gene: TRBD1
clone size: -
CDR3 DNA: TGTGCCAGCAGCTTCCTTGGACAGGGTTATGGCTACACCTTC
CDR3 protein: CASSFLGQGYGYTF

J gene: TRBJ1-1
V gene: TRBV29-1
D gene: -
clone size: -
CDR3 DNA: TGCAGCGTTGAGCAGGGTGGTTTCGCTGAAGCTTTCTTT
CDR3 protein: CSVEQGGFAEAFF